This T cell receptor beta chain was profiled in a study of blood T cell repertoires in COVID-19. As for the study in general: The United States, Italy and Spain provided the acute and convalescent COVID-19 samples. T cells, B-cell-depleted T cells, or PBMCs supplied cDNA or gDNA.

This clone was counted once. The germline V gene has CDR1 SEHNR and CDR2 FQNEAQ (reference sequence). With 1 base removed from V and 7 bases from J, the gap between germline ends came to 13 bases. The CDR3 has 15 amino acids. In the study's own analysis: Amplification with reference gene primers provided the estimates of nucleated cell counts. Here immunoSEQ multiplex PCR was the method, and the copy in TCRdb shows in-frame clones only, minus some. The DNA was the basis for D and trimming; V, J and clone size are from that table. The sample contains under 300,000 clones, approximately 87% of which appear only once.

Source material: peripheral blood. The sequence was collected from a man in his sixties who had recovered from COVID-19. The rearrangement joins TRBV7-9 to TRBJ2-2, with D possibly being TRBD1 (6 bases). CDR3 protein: CASSLVTGSVGELFF. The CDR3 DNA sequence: TGTGCCAGCAGCTTAGTTACAGGGAGTGTCGGGGAGCTGTTTTTT.